This TCR beta chain was captured in a study of blood T cell repertoires in COVID-19. In the study overall: There were acute and convalescent COVID-19 samples, and they came from the United States, Italy and Spain. T cells, B-cell-depleted T cells, or PBMCs provided the cDNA or gDNA that served as material.

As handled by the study authors: Counts of nucleated cells, estimated from reference gene primer amplification, were obtained. TCRdb's copy holds only in-frame clones and misses some; the assay was immunoSEQ multiplex PCR. V and J calls and clone size are as listed in that table; D and trimming were resolved from the DNA. The table has around 250,000 clones, about 89% seen once; the top ten hold 8.5% to 9%. V was pared by 1 base and J by 5 bases, with 15 bases between. The germline gives CDR1 MGHRA, CDR2 YSYEKL. The CDR3 spans 16 residues. The sequenced sample consisted of peripheral blood. The chain employs TRBV4-1 and TRBJ2-1; a possible D gene is TRBD1 (6 bases). This clonotype was obtained from a man aged 40-49 years with active or convalescent COVID-19. This CDR3 is CASSQAPSGAHNEQFF. DNA of the CDR3: TGCGCCAGCAGCCAAGCCCCCTCAGGGGCCCACAATGAGCAGTTCTTC.